This paragraph reports one TCR beta chain. Its antigen remains unidentified. The data belong to a study of OX40 agonist ivuxolimab in advanced cancers. Overall study: Under the entry rules, prior anti-PD-1, anti-PD-L1 or anti-CTLA-4 therapy was allowed, and roughly 39% had some.

TCRdb's copy holds only in-frame clones and misses some; the assay was immunoSEQ multiplex PCR. The sample holds about 88,000 clones, approximately 85% seen once. V shed 2 bases and J 3 bases; nucleotides not matched to a gene: 6. The germline V gene encodes CDR1 SGHAT and CDR2 FQNNGV. The CDR3 totals 16 residues. Study findings and constraints: Expanded clones were, on average, more numerous in CD8+ T cells than in CD4+.

This specimen consisted of CD4+ or CD8+ T cells sorted from blood, obtained in a trial of the OX40 agonist ivuxolimab. The receptor's source is an adult with an advanced solid tumor such as melanoma, head and neck, liver or kidney cancer. V is TRBV11-2 and J is TRBJ2-2, with 7 bases aligning to TRBD2. CDR3 sequence reads: CASSLMRELDTGELFF. Written as DNA, the CDR3 is TGTGCCAGCAGCTTAATGCGGGAGCTGGACACCGGGGAGCTGTTTTTT.